This T cell receptor (beta chain) was observed in a study of T cell responses to AZD1222 COVID-19 vaccine. Remarks on this clone: Its antigen is as yet unknown.

Overall study results and limits: Spike-specific TCR breadth and depth rose after two AZD1222 doses. The donors showed a predominance of white British ancestry and of females, with possible underestimation of clonal diversity. The number of AZD1222 recipients seropositive at baseline was only five to seven.

With 1 base removed from V and 2 bases from J, the gap between germline ends came to 12 bases. This CDR3 is 16 amino acids long. CDR1 is LNHDA, CDR2 SQIVND, per germline (reference sequence). Sequencing used immunoSEQ multiplex PCR; TCRdb keeps in-frame clones, though not all of them. The sample shows roughly 140,000 clones, around 91% of them seen only once. The sequence was collected from an adult in good health. Here the sequenced sample was peripheral blood, taken on day 0 of AZD1222 vaccination. This chain uses TRBV19 with TRBJ1-5, with no clear D. CDR3: CASSIGAPWGNQPQHF. In nucleotides, the CDR3 is TGTGCCAGTAGTATAGGGGCCCCTTGGGGCAATCAGCCCCAGCATTTT.